This T cell receptor beta chain appears in the sequencing data of a study of human T cells and chemical hapten exposure. V was pared by 4 bases and J by 4 bases, with 11 bases between. This CDR3 has 14 residues. Germline V gives CDR1 SEHNR, CDR2 FQNEAQ (reference sequence). This clonotype was detected ten times or more. TCRdb fed the RACE reads into MiXCR, producing one record per CDR3 protein. The sample holds about 84,000 distinct CDR3 sequences; around 9.3% are singletons and the top ten take roughly 5%. Time point described: patch test 2, 6 weeks after DPC sensitization. The treatment is: therapeutic diphenylcyclopropenone sensitization with weekly scalp DPC.

The specimen comprised whole blood, sampled in connection with sensitization to the hapten diphenylcyclopropenone (DPC). The V and J genes are TRBV7-9 and TRBJ1-5; D is undetermined. The sequence was obtained from a woman aged 50 to 65 with alopecia areata. Some clones in this sample may be carry-over from other donors' samples. As DNA, the CDR3 is TGTGCCAGCAGCTCGCGACGTAATAATCAGCCCCAGCATTTT. Residues: CASSSRRNNQPQHF.